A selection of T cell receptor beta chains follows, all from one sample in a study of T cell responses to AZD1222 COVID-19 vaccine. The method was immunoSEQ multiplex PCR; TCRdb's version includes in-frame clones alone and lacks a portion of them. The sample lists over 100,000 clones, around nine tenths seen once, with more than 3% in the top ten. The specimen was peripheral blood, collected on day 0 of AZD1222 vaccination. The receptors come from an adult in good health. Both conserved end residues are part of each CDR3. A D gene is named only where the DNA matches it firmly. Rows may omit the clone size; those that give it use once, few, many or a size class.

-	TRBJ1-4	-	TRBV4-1	CASSQGAEEKLFF	TGCGCCAGCAGCCAAGGGGCCGAGGAAAAACTGTTTTTT
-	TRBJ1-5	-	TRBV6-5	CASSAVGVPQHF	TGTGCCAGCAGCGCGGTGGGGGTGCCCCAGCATTTT
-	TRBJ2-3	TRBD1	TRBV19	CASTPDRAAFTDTQYF	TGTGCCAGTACCCCGGACAGGGCGGCCTTCACAGATACGCAGTATTTT
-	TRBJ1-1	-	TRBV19	CASSSQGAGNTEAFF	TGTGCCAGTAGTTCCCAGGGTGCCGGGAACACTGAAGCTTTCTTT
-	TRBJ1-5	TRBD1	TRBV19	CASSNRGQPQHF	TGTGCCAGTAGTAACAGGGGGCAGCCCCAGCATTTT
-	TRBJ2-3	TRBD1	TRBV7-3	CASSLTGTGSLTDTQYF	TGTGCCAGCAGCTTAACAGGGACAGGGTCCCTCACAGATACGCAGTATTTT
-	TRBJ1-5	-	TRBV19	CASSTGINQPQHF	TGTGCCAGTAGTACCGGAATCAATCAGCCCCAGCATTTT
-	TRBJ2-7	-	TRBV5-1	CASRVRSSYEQYF	TGCGCCAGCAGGGTGAGGAGCTCCTACGAGCAGTACTTC
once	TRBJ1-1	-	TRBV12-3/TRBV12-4	CASSPIQRTEAFF	TGTGCCAGCAGTCCTATACAAAGAACTGAAGCTTTCTTT
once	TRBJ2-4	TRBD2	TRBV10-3	CAIRSSGVGIQYF	TGTGCCATCAGATCTAGCGGGGTGGGCATTCAGTACTTC
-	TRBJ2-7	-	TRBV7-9	CASSFRDSYEQYF	TGTGCCAGCAGCTTTCGGGATTCCTACGAGCAGTACTTC
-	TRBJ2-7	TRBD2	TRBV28	CASSRGDGPSYEQYF	TGTGCCAGCAGCCGGGGGGACGGGCCGAGTTACGAGCAGTACTTC
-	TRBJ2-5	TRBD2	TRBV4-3	CASSQTVGRGGQETQYF	TGCGCCAGCAGCCAAACTGTCGGCCGGGGGGGACAAGAGACCCAGTACTTC
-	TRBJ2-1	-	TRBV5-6	CASSPWTVINEQFF	TGTGCCAGCAGCCCTTGGACAGTTATCAATGAGCAGTTCTTC
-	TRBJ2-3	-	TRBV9	CASSAPETSTDTQYF	TGTGCCAGCAGCGCCCCGGAAACTAGCACAGATACGCAGTATTTT
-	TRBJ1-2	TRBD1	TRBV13	CASTTRDRGYGYTF	TGTGCCAGCACCACCCGGGACAGGGGTTATGGCTACACCTTC
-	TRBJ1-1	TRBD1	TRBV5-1	CASSWDRGLDTEAFF	TGCGCCAGCAGCTGGGACAGGGGGTTGGACACTGAAGCTTTCTTT
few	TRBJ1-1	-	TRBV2	CASSEVTEAFF	TGTGCCAGCAGTGAAGTGACTGAAGCTTTCTTT
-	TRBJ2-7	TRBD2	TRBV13	CASSLSSGRGVPYEQYF	TGTGCCAGCAGCCTTTCGTCAGGACGGGGGGTTCCCTACGAGCAGTACTTC
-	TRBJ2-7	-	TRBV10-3	CAISDLGTEVREQYF	TGTGCCATCAGTGACCTAGGAACGGAAGTACGCGAGCAGTACTTC
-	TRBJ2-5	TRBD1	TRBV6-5	CASSYRTGGETQYF	TGTGCCAGCAGTTACCGGACAGGGGGAGAGACCCAGTACTTC
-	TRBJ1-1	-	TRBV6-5	CASSYSITGRYTEAFF	TGTGCCAGCAGTTACTCGATTACAGGGCGTTACACTGAAGCTTTCTTT
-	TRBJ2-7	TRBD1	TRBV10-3	CAITGQGGSYEQYF	TGTGCCATCACCGGACAGGGGGGATCCTACGAGCAGTACTTC
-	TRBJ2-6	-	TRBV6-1	CASSELGPSLFSGANVLTF	TGTGCCAGCAGTGAGTTAGGCCCTTCCCTTTTCTCTGGGGCCAACGTCCTGACTTTC
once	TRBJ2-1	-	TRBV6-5	CASTKEGGREQFF	TGTGCCAGCACCAAGGAGGGGGGACGAGAGCAGTTCTTC
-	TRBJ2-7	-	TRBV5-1	CASSAGTTSSYEQYF	TGCGCCAGCAGTGCCGGGACAACGAGCTCCTACGAGCAGTACTTC
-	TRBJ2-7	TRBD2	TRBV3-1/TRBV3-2	CASSQDGTSGASYEQYF	TGTGCCAGCAGCCAAGACGGGACTAGCGGGGCTAGCTACGAGCAGTACTTC
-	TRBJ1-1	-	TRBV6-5	CASSRGTPEAFF	TGTGCCAGCAGTCGCGGGACCCCTGAAGCTTTCTTT
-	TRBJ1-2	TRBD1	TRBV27	CASRPQGAKPDGYTF	TGTGCCAGCAGGCCACAGGGGGCTAAACCGGATGGCTACACCTTC
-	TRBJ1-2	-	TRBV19	CASSIDLQVPYGYTF	TGTGCCAGTAGTATAGATCTACAGGTTCCATATGGCTACACCTTC
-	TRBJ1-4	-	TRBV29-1	CSVGPATNEKLFF	TGCAGCGTTGGGCCTGCAACTAATGAAAAACTGTTTTTT
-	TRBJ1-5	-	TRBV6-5	CASSYQGGGQPQHF	TGTGCCAGCAGTTATCAAGGGGGTGGTCAGCCCCAGCATTTT
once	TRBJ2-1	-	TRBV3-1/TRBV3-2	CASSQDRRWVGQFF	TGTGCCAGCAGCCAAGATAGGCGGTGGGTAGGGCAGTTCTTC